The 24 T cell receptor beta chains given below trace back to one sample, sequenced in a study of blood T cell repertoires in COVID-19. Some clones are missing from TCRdb's copy, which holds only in-frame ones; the method was immunoSEQ multiplex PCR. The sample contains 85,000 to 100,000 clones, 86% of which appear only once. Sequencing was performed on peripheral blood. These receptors were collected from a man aged 50 to 60 with active or convalescent COVID-19.

This clone was counted a few times. The rearrangement uses TRBV12-3 or TRBV12-4 and TRBJ1-1; D remains unclear. Trimming removed 7 bases at V and 4 bases at J, with 10 bases between. The CDR3 extends over 12 amino acids. This CDR3 is CASTADGTEAFF. As DNA, the CDR3 is TGTGCCAGCACCGCGGATGGCACTGAAGCTTTCTTT.

V gene TRBV24-1 combines with J gene TRBJ2-1; perhaps TRBD1 as D (8 bases). Trimming took 4 bases from V and 6 from J, leaving 18 bases between them. CDR3 length: 16 residues. Germline assignment: CDR1 KGHDR and CDR2 SFDVKD. In nucleotides, the CDR3 is TGTGCCACCAGTGACTCAGGACAGGGAGGGGGCAATGAGCAGTTCTTC. Its protein product is CATSDSGQGGGNEQFF.

The chain joins TRBV6-2 or TRBV6-3 to TRBJ2-5; 13 bases align to TRBD2. With 0 bases clipped from V and 1 base from J, the junction kept 5 bases outside the gene matches. Germline V gene sequence: CDR1 MNHEY, CDR2 SVGEGT. The CDR3 extends over 18 amino acids. CDR3 sequence reads: CASSYSKWTSGGQETQYF. CDR3 bases: TGTGCCAGCAGTTACTCGAAGTGGACTAGCGGGGGCCAAGAGACCCAGTACTTC.

The CDR3 region has the DNA TGTGCCAGCAGCTTAGCCTTCGGCGGATCCTACGAGCAGTACTTC. Protein: CASSLAFGGSYEQYF. The chain is built from TRBV7-2 and TRBJ2-7; D uncertain. The CDR3 is 15 amino acids. The V end lost 0 bases, the J end lost 1 base, and 10 bases lay between the germline ends. Germline values: CDR1 SGHTA, CDR2 FQGNSA.

This rearrangement joins TRBV5-1 to TRBJ2-7, with D perhaps matching TRBD1 (6 bases). V was shortened by 1 base and J by 2 bases, with 13 bases between the two germline ends. CDR1 is SGHRS and CDR2 is YFSETQ in the germline V gene. The CDR3 has 15 amino acids. CDR3 sequence reads: CASSLLSGVAYEQYF. The CDR3 DNA sequence: TGCGCCAGCAGCTTGCTCTCAGGGGTGGCCTACGAGCAGTACTTC.

The rearrangement joins TRBV5-1 to TRBJ2-5, with D tentatively TRBD1 (5 bases). Trimming shortened V by 5 bases and J by 4 bases, and 9 bases separated the two germline ends. CDR1 and CDR2 from the germline V gene are SGHRS and YFSETQ. This CDR3 has 12 amino acids. The CDR3 sequence: CASSRQRETQYF. In nucleotides, the CDR3 is TGCGCCAGCAGTCGACAGAGAGAGACCCAGTACTTC.

This sequence joins TRBV2 and TRBJ2-1, with 13 bases that match TRBD2. The V and J ends lost 5 bases and 10 bases, in that order; junction bases with no gene match: 5. In germline, CDR1 is SNHLY, CDR2 FYNNEI. This CDR3 is 14 amino acids long. For the CDR3, the DNA is TGTGCCAGCAGTCCGGGACTAGCGGGAACCGAGCAGTTCTTC. Translated, it gives CASSPGLAGTEQFF. Full variable domain (rest looked up from reference TRBV2 and TRBJ2-1): EPEVTQTPSHQVTQMGQEVILRCVPISNHLYFYWYRQILGQKVEFLVSFYNNEISEKSEIFDDQFSVERPDGSNFTLKIRSTKLEDSAMYFCASSPGLAGTEQFFGPGTRLTVL.

The chain uses TRBV5-1 and TRBJ2-1; 7 bases agree with TRBD2. The CDR3 is 15 amino acids. V was pared by 6 bases and J by 0 bases, with 6 bases of the junction left unmatched. Per germline, CDR1 SGHRS and CDR2 YFSETQ. The CDR3, as DNA: TGCGCCAGCACAATGACTAGCCCCTCCTACAATGAGCAGTTCTTC. This translates into CASTMTSPSYNEQFF. Filled out from reference TRBV5-1 and TRBJ2-1, the complete variable domain reads KAGVTQTPRYLIKTRGQQVTLSCSPISGHRSVSWYQQTPGQGLQFLFEYFSETQRNKGNFPGRFSGRQFSNSRSEMNVSTLELGDSALYLCASTMTSPSYNEQFFGPGTRLTVL.

This clone was seen more than once but under ten times. This chain links TRBV11-2 with TRBJ2-7; 7 bases match TRBD2. V was pared by 5 bases and J by 3 bases, with 1 base of the junction left unmatched. This CDR3 is 12 amino acids long. CDR1 and CDR2 (germline): SGHAT, FQNNGV. The CDR3 here is CASSPGGYEQYF. In DNA, the CDR3 is TGTGCCAGCAGCCCGGGGGGCTACGAGCAGTACTTC.

The chain uses TRBV6-1 and TRBJ2-7; 7 bases agree with TRBD1. V was pared by 0 bases and J by 1 base, with 3 bases of the junction left unmatched. This CDR3 comprises 15 residues. Germline V lookup: CDR1 MNHNS, CDR2 SASEGT. Here the CDR3 reads CASSEAQGQSYEQYF. The CDR3 region has the DNA TGTGCCAGCAGTGAAGCGCAGGGACAGTCCTACGAGCAGTACTTC.

This chain links TRBV7-8 with TRBJ1-5; 7 nucleotides line up with TRBD1. Germline lookup yields CDR1 SGHVS and CDR2 FQNEAQ. This CDR3 spans 13 amino acids. V lost 6 bases and J lost 3; bases outside the gene matches: 2. The CDR3 DNA follows: TGTGCCAGCAGGGGACAGTTCAATCAGCCCCAGCATTTT. Protein sequence: CASRGQFNQPQHF. The full variable domain, in which reference TRBV7-8 and TRBJ1-5 provide the parts outside the CDR3, is GAGVSQSPRYKVAKRGQDVALRCDPISGHVSLFWYQQALGQGPEFLTYFQNEAQLDKSGLPSDRFFAERPEGSVSTLKIQRTQQEDSAVYLCASRGQFNQPQHFGDGTRLSIL.

This clone was counted a single time. The chain links TRBV5-4 to TRBJ1-6; D might be TRBD1 (6 bases). The germline V and J ends were trimmed by 0 bases and 8 bases, with 15 bases remaining between them. The germline V gene has CDR1 SGHNT and CDR2 YYREEE (reference sequence). The CDR3 totals 16 residues. CDR3 residues: CASSLESRGRDSPLHF. The CDR3 DNA is TGTGCCAGCAGCTTGGAAAGCAGGGGTAGAGATTCACCCCTCCACTTT. The full variable domain, with the rest looked up from reference TRBV5-4 and TRBJ1-6, is ETGVTQSPTHLIKTRGQQVTLRCSSQSGHNTVSWYQQALGQGPQFIFQYYREEENGRGNFPPRFSGLQFPNYSSELNVNALELDDSALYLCASSLESRGRDSPLHFGNGTRLTVT.

The rearrangement joins TRBV19 to TRBJ2-6; 9 positions match TRBD1. CDR3 length equals 17 residues. V shed 7 bases and J 2 bases; nucleotides not matched to a gene: 9. Germline values: CDR1 LNHDA, CDR2 SQIVND (reference sequence). This chain's CDR3 is CASTPRDRVAGANVLTF. Here the CDR3 DNA reads TGTGCCAGTACCCCCCGGGACAGGGTGGCTGGGGCCAACGTCCTGACTTTC.

Here the CDR3 reads CASSRSANTGELFF. Written as DNA, the CDR3 is TGTGCCAGCAGTCGGAGCGCGAACACCGGGGAGCTGTTTTTT. The rearrangement joins TRBV3-1 (or the pseudogene TRBV3-2) to TRBJ2-2; D unresolved. CDR1 and CDR2 from the germline V gene are LGHDT and YNNKEL (reference sequence). The CDR3 covers 14 residues. With 6 bases removed from V and 0 bases from J, the gap between germline ends came to 8 bases.

In DNA form, the CDR3 reads TGTGCCAGCAGCCAAGATCTTACTAGGAGGGAGACCCAGTACTTC. Its protein is CASSQDLTRRETQYF. The chain combines TRBV3-1 (or the pseudogene TRBV3-2) with TRBJ2-5; TRBD2 might be the D (5 bases). Trimming took off 0 bases at V and 5 bases at J, with 13 bases between the two ends. This CDR3 contains 15 residues. CDR1 is LGHDT and CDR2 is YNNKEL in the germline V gene (reference sequence).

V usage is TRBV21-1 and J usage is TRBJ2-3; the D call of TRBD2 is as the table states it, not checked on the DNA. TRBV21-1 is a listed pseudogene. CDR3 size: 15 residues. CDR3 sequence: CASSKGRGSTDTQYF. CDR3 nucleotide sequence: TGTGCCAGCAGCAAAGGTCGGGGTAGCACAGATACGCAGTATTTT.

J is TRBJ2-5 and V is TRBV7-8, with 7 bases aligning to TRBD2. CDR1 is SGHVS and CDR2 is FQNEAQ in the germline V gene. This CDR3 has 14 amino acids. Losses at the gene ends were 0 bases for V and 3 bases for J; bases not matched to a gene: 1. DNA for the CDR3: TGTGCCAGCAGCTTAGCGGCGGGGGAAGAGACCCAGTACTTC. This sequence encodes CASSLAAGEETQYF.

This sequence joins TRBV6-6 and TRBJ2-7; D may be TRBD1 (6 bases). Trimming took 4 bases from V and 3 from J, leaving 19 bases between them. Per germline, CDR1 MNHNY and CDR2 SVGAGI (reference sequence). There are 16 residues in the CDR3. CDR3 in amino acids: CASSSSAGAFIYEQYF. CDR3 coding DNA: TGTGCCAGCAGTTCCTCTGCAGGGGCTTTTATCTACGAGCAGTACTTC.

The chain has TRBV29-1 and TRBJ1-2; TRBD1 agrees at 11 bases. This CDR3 has 14 residues. V lost 2 bases and J lost 5; bases outside the gene matches: 4. Germline-derived CDR1 and CDR2 are SQVTM and ANQGSEA. The CDR3 reads CSVEWGTGGYGYTF. Here the CDR3 DNA reads TGCAGCGTTGAATGGGGGACAGGGGGATATGGCTACACCTTC.

The chain couples TRBV9 to TRBJ1-4; no firm D call. The CDR3 is 14 amino acids. Germline lookup yields CDR1 SGDLS and CDR2 YYNGEE. V gave up 0 bases and J gave up 7 bases, with 10 bases separating them. The CDR3 nucleotides are TGTGCCAGCAGCGTAGGGAGCGTCGCTGAAAAACTGTTTTTT. Its translation is CASSVGSVAEKLFF. Drawing the rest from reference TRBV9 and TRBJ1-4, the complete variable domain is DSGVTQTPKHLITATGQRVTLRCSPRSGDLSVYWYQQSLDQGLQFLIQYYNGEERAKGNILERFSAQQFPDLHSELNLSSLELGDSALYFCASSVGSVAEKLFFGSGTQLSVL.

J is TRBJ2-3 and V is TRBV19; the D gene is possibly TRBD2 (5 bases). The germline V and J ends were trimmed by 5 bases and 4 bases, with 16 bases remaining between them. Germline CDR1 is LNHDA and CDR2 is SQIVND (reference sequence). The CDR3 is 15 residues long. CDR3 sequence reads: CASSSSTLGADTQYF. In DNA form, the CDR3 reads TGTGCCAGTAGTTCGTCCACCCTCGGGGCAGATACGCAGTATTTT.

This chain links TRBV7-9 with TRBJ2-5, with no clear D. Trimming took 0 bases from V and 4 from J, leaving 9 bases between them. The CDR3 is 14 residues long. In germline, CDR1 is SEHNR, CDR2 FQNEAQ (reference sequence). CDR3 sequence reads: CASSLALAPETQYF. CDR3 sequence (DNA): TGTGCCAGCAGCTTAGCCCTGGCCCCAGAGACCCAGTACTTC.

V gene TRBV24-1 combines with J gene TRBJ2-4, with D possibly matching TRBD2 (6 bases). CDR3 length equals 15 residues. Germline V gives CDR1 KGHDR, CDR2 SFDVKD. Trimming shortened V by 5 bases and J by 5 bases, and 15 bases separated the two germline ends. This CDR3 is CATSASGGTQNIQYF. As DNA, the CDR3 is TGTGCCACCAGTGCGAGTGGGGGGACCCAAAACATTCAGTACTTC.

V is TRBV2 and J is TRBJ2-1, with a tentative D call TRBD2 (5 bases). CDR3 length: 15 residues. Per the germline V gene, CDR1 is SNHLY and CDR2 is FYNNEI. V was shortened by 7 bases and J by 2 bases, with 15 bases between the two germline ends. The DNA for the CDR3 is TGTGCCAGCAAGAATGGCCTAGCTGCCTACAATGAGCAGTTCTTC. It yields the protein CASKNGLAAYNEQFF.